Listed here are 15 T cell receptor beta chains from one sample, sequenced in a study of Graves' ophthalmopathy and Graves' hyperthyroidism. For repertoire sequencing, the TCR beta CDR3 regions were amplified from RNA transcripts. First-round RT-PCR relied on HTBI primers, and a second-round multiplex PCR came next. MiXCR, run by TCRdb on the multiplex PCR reads, gives a single entry per CDR3 protein. This sample yields some 25,000 distinct CDR3 sequences, of which nearly 50% are seen a single time; roughly 6.5% belongs to the top ten. The sample consisted of peripheral blood. The receptors come from an adult woman with stable Graves' hyperthyroidism.

This clonotype has ten or more counts. This may be a read error: a much more frequent sequence differs by one nucleotide. This chain connects TRBV4-1 to TRBJ1-5; the D gene is possibly TRBD1 (6 bases). The CDR3 is 16 amino acids. V lost 2 bases and J 11 bases, leaving 22 bases between the germline ends. CDR1 and CDR2 (germline): MGHRA, YSYEKL. The chain's CDR3 is CASSQPSSGHVVAQHF. CDR3 nucleotide sequence: TGCGCCAGCAGCCAACCATCCTCGGGACACGTGGTGGCCCAGCATTTT.

This clonotype is categorized as medium-sized. V usage is TRBV20-1 and J usage is TRBJ1-5; 9 bases line up with TRBD1. The trim removed 5 bases at V and 5 bases at J, leaving 4 bases unmatched. CDR1 DFQATT and CDR2 SNEGSKA come from the germline V gene (reference sequence). The CDR3 is 13 amino acids. In DNA form, the CDR3 reads TGCAGTGCTGCGGGACAGGGAGATCAGCCCCAGCATTTT. Translation gives CSAAGQGDQPQHF.

At least ten counts were recorded for this clonotype. This chain links TRBV4-1 with TRBJ1-5, with 7 bases identical to TRBD1. CDR1 is MGHRA and CDR2 is YSYEKL in the germline V gene. CDR3 size: 13 residues. V shed 6 bases and J 7 bases; nucleotides not matched to a gene: 6. The CDR3: CASRPGGDQPQHF. CDR3 DNA: TGCGCCAGCAGGCCAGGGGGGGACCAGCCCCAGCATTTT.

This clonotype showed up many times. V is TRBV30 and J is TRBJ1-5, with D hard to call. The CDR3 runs 13 residues. V was cut by 0 bases and J by 5 bases, with 8 bases left in between. Per germline, CDR1 GTSNPN and CDR2 SVGIG (reference sequence). Here the CDR3 DNA reads TGTGCCTGGAGTGTTGATGGAGATCAGCCCCAGCATTTT. Its translation is CAWSVDGDQPQHF.

The V call is TRBV20-1, the J call TRBJ2-1; D unresolved. Trimming removed 3 bases from V and 6 bases from J, with 9 bases in between. The CDR3 has 12 amino acids. Germline V gene data show CDR1 as DFQATT and CDR2 as SNEGSKA (reference sequence). The DNA of the CDR3 is TGCAGTGCTAGGCGCGGCCCCAATGAGCAGTTCTTC. It codes for CSARRGPNEQFF.

Within the sample, this clonotype is medium-sized (0.01 to 0.1%). The rearrangement links TRBV7-9 to TRBJ1-1; a weak D match, TRBD1 (5 bases). Germline loops: CDR1 SEHNR, CDR2 FQNEAQ (reference sequence). This CDR3 is 13 amino acids long. V was clipped by 1 base and J by 8 bases, with 11 bases between them. The CDR3 DNA is TGTGCCAGCAGCTTAGTACGGGAGGGGGAAGCTTTCTTT. The encoded protein is CASSLVREGEAFF.

This clonotype was counted a few times. This chain joins TRBV28 and TRBJ1-6; D unresolved. Germline CDR1 and CDR2: MDHEN and SYDVKM. Trimming cost V 7 bases and J 11 bases, with 3 bases left between them. CDR3 length equals 9 residues. Written as DNA, the CDR3 is TGTGCCAGCACTCCACCCCTCCACTTT. Translation: CASTPPLHF. Using reference TRBV28 and TRBJ1-6 for the parts outside the CDR3, the full variable domain is DVKVTQSSRYLVKRTGEKVFLECVQDMDHENMFWYRQDPGLGLRLIYFSYDVKMKEKGDIPEGYSVSREKKERFSLILESASTNQTSMYLCASTPPLHFGNGTRLTVT.

This clonotype was counted many times. The chain links TRBV9 to TRBJ1-1, with D possibly TRBD1 on 5 matching bases. V was pared by 0 bases and J by 5 bases, with 17 bases between. Germline V gene data show CDR1 as SGDLS and CDR2 as YYNGEE. This CDR3 comprises 16 residues. The CDR3 sequence: CASSVGSGGGVTEAFF. CDR3 in DNA: TGTGCCAGCAGCGTAGGAAGTGGGGGAGGAGTTACTGAAGCTTTCTTT. Variable domain in full (rest from reference TRBV9 and TRBJ1-1): DSGVTQTPKHLITATGQRVTLRCSPRSGDLSVYWYQQSLDQGLQFLIQYYNGEERAKGNILERFSAQQFPDLHSELNLSSLELGDSALYFCASSVGSGGGVTEAFFGQGTRLTVV.

This chain uses TRBV6-5 with TRBJ2-7, with 15 bases lining up with TRBD2. V was clipped by 2 bases and J by 5 bases; unmatched bases: 7. The CDR3 runs 17 residues. Germline assignment: CDR1 MNHEY and CDR2 SVGAGI. The CDR3 DNA follows: TGTGCCAGCAGTTACATGGGGACTAGCGGGAGGAGGAACGAGCAGTACTTC. This gives the protein CASSYMGTSGRRNEQYF.

By share, this clonotype counts as medium-sized. The chain carries TRBV24-1 and TRBJ2-1; 11 nucleotides match TRBD2. Germline V CDR1 and CDR2: KGHDR, SFDVKD. The CDR3 spans 18 residues. Losses at the gene ends were 0 bases for V and 6 bases for J; bases not matched to a gene: 9. CDR3 in amino acids: CATSDLLSGSGRANEQFF. The CDR3 DNA follows: TGTGCCACCAGTGATTTGCTAAGTGGTAGCGGGAGGGCCAATGAGCAGTTCTTC.

This clonotype was observed at least ten times. The chain employs TRBV9 and TRBJ2-1, with 12 bases aligning to TRBD2. The CDR3 loop spans 16 amino acids. CDR1 and CDR2 from the germline V gene are SGDLS and YYNGEE. The V segment lost 3 bases and the J segment 1 base; nucleotides outside the gene matches: 2. CDR3 residues: CASSGGTSGSYNEQFF. CDR3 DNA sequence: TGTGCCAGCAGCGGAGGGACTAGCGGGTCCTACAATGAGCAGTTCTTC.

This clonotype is medium-sized (0.01 to 0.1%) in the sample. J is TRBJ2-5 and V is TRBV7-8, with TRBD2 matching 7 bases. Unmatched junction bases numbered 14, after V lost 11 bases and J lost 5 bases. This CDR3 contains 14 residues. The germline CDR1 and CDR2 sequences are SGHVS and FQNEAQ. For the CDR3, the DNA is TGTGCCGGAATGGTGGGGTTGGGGGGGGAGACCCAGTACTTC. Translating gives CAGMVGLGGETQYF.

This clonotype was found many times. The chain recombines TRBV28 with TRBJ1-6; TRBD1 agrees at 7 bases. There are 14 residues in the CDR3. V shed 3 bases and J 10 bases; nucleotides not matched to a gene: 6. Per the germline V gene, CDR1 is MDHEN and CDR2 is SYDVKM. In DNA form, the CDR3 reads TGTGCCAGCAGTTTCATCCAGGGGGACTCACCCCTCCACTTT. It codes for CASSFIQGDSPLHF.

There are many counts of this clonotype. This rearrangement joins TRBV19 to TRBJ1-1; D is possibly TRBD1 (6 bases). CDR3 length: 14 residues. V lost 2 bases and J lost 4, with 11 bases in between. Looked up from germline, CDR1 is LNHDA and CDR2 is SQIVND (reference sequence). CDR3 in amino acids: CASSIIQGSTEAFF. CDR3 DNA: TGTGCCAGTAGTATAATCCAGGGGAGCACTGAAGCTTTCTTT.

This clonotype was observed a handful of times. The chain recombines TRBV5-1 with TRBJ2-1; D may be TRBD1 (6 bases). Germline V gene data show CDR1 as SGHRS and CDR2 as YFSETQ. The CDR3 has 16 amino acids. V lost 0 bases, J lost 8 bases, and 18 bases lay in between. This CDR3 is CASSLGSGFGGDEQFF. CDR3 nucleotides: TGCGCCAGCAGCTTGGGGTCAGGGTTTGGGGGCGATGAGCAGTTCTTC.